Sequencing of this T cell receptor beta chain was carried out in a study of control samples from healthy donors and cancer patients. V dropped 2 bases and J dropped 4 bases, with 10 bases sitting between them. Germline lookup yields CDR1 KGHDR and CDR2 SFDVKD. The CDR3 runs 15 residues. TCRdb's table, derived via immunoSEQ multiplex PCR, lists solely in-frame clones and lacks some. This sample yields 95,000 to 130,000 clones, of which over 90% are seen a single time; approximately 2.5% belongs to the top ten. Sequencing was performed on blood. This TCR was sampled from a man aged 30 to 39 in good health. The rearrangement links TRBV24-1 to TRBJ2-2; perhaps TRBD1 as D (6 bases). CDR3 coding DNA: TGTGCCACCAGTGATTCAGGGGATGGCACCGGGGAGCTGTTTTTT. Its protein is CATSDSGDGTGELFF.